This TCR beta chain stems from a study of T cell responses to AZD1222 COVID-19 vaccine. Whole-study findings and limits: Spike-specific TCR repertoires showed rising breadth and depth after two AZD1222 doses. Reportedly, close to half of spike-specific TCRs are directed against unmutated variant regions.

Comment on this clone: What it binds is not known.

Sequenced by immunoSEQ multiplex PCR; TCRdb stores in-frame clones only, minus some. The sample has under 200,000 clones, 94% seen once. The CDR3 is 12 amino acids. V shed 3 bases and J shed 0 bases, with 3 bases lying between them. This specimen consisted of peripheral blood, obtained on day 0 of AZD1222 vaccination. The source is an adult in good health. The chain uses TRBV12-3 or TRBV12-4 and TRBJ2-7; D gene unclear. CDR3 sequence (DNA): TGTGCCAGCAGTTTTGGCTCCTACGAGCAGTACTTC. As protein: CASSFGSYEQYF.